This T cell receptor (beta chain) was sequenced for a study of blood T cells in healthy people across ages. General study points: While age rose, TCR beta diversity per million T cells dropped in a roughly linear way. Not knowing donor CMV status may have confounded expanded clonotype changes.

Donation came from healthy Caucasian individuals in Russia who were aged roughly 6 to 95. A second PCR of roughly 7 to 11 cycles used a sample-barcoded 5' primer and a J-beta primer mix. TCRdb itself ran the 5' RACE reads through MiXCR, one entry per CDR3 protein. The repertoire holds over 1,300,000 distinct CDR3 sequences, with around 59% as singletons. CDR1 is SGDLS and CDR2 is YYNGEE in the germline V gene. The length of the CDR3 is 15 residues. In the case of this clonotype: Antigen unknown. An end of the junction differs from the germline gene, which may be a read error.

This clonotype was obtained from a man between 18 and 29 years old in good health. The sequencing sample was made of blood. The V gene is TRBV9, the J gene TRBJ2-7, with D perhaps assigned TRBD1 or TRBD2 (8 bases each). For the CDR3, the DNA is TGTGTCAGCAGCGTAGGGAGTAGCGGGACAGGCGAGCAGTACTTC. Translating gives CVSSVGSSGTGEQYF. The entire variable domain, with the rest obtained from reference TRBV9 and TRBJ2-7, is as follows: DSGVTQTPKHLITATGQRVTLRCSPRSGDLSVYWYQQSLDQGLQFLIQYYNGEERAKGNILERFSAQQFPDLHSELNLSSLELGDSALYFCVSSVGSSGTGEQYFGPGTRLTVT.